Below are 17 T cell receptor beta chains sequenced from a single sample in a study of blood T cell repertoires in COVID-19. Libraries were prepared by immunoSEQ multiplex PCR; TCRdb keeps only in-frame clonotypes and omits some of them. This table has 75,000 to 95,000 clones, less than 85% appearing once. Sequencing input: peripheral blood. All receptors derive from a man aged 70-80 years with COVID-19, enrolled during active disease.

The chain employs TRBV25-1 and TRBJ2-1, with D perhaps matching TRBD1 (5 bases). Germline V gene data show CDR1 as MGHDK and CDR2 as SYGVNS. The CDR3 totals 15 residues. V was pared by 2 bases and J by 5 bases, with 13 bases between. This CDR3 reads CASSEQGHRNNEQFF. The CDR3 DNA sequence: TGTGCCAGCAGTGAACAGGGCCATCGAAACAATGAGCAGTTCTTC.

The CDR3 is CATSSGTSRELFF. DNA for the CDR3: TGTGCCACCAGCAGCGGGACTTCTAGGGAGCTGTTTTTT. The chain recombines TRBV15 with TRBJ2-2; the D gene is possibly TRBD2 (6 bases). The germline CDR1 and CDR2 sequences are LNHNV and YYDKDF (reference sequence). V lost 3 bases to trimming and J lost 9 bases, with 11 bases between them. The CDR3 sequence is 13 residues long.

This clone was recorded only once. The chain combines TRBV6-2 or TRBV6-3 with TRBJ2-6; weak D call: TRBD2 (5 bases). CDR1 is MNHEY and CDR2 is SVGEGT in the germline V gene. This CDR3 comprises 16 residues. V was clipped by 3 bases and J by 2 bases, with 11 bases between them. The CDR3 is CASSYSPGTGANVLTF. DNA for the CDR3: TGTGCCAGCAGTTATTCTCCGGGGACTGGGGCCAACGTCCTGACTTTC.

The J gene is TRBJ1-1, the V gene TRBV19; D not resolved. Trimming removed 4 bases at V and 1 base at J, with 19 bases between. The CDR3 sequence is 17 residues long. CDR1 LNHDA and CDR2 SQIVND come from the germline V gene (reference sequence). The CDR3 region is CASSTGPWVPENTEAFF. As DNA, the CDR3 is TGTGCCAGTAGTACTGGGCCCTGGGTGCCGGAGAACACTGAAGCTTTCTTT.

A single count supports this clone. V usage is TRBV19 and J usage is TRBJ2-4, with D possibly being TRBD1 (5 bases). V lost 1 base to trimming and J lost 13 bases, with 11 bases between them. The germline V gene has CDR1 LNHDA and CDR2 SQIVND (reference sequence). The CDR3 is 12 residues long. CDR3 DNA: TGTGCCAGTAGTATAGGACAGACCCAGCAGTACTTC. Residues: CASSIGQTQQYF.

Notes on this clone: The junction departs from germline at one end; a sequencing error may be responsible. This rearrangement joins TRBV5-8 to TRBJ2-1; TRBD2 aligns across 11 bases. The CDR3 covers 13 residues. CDR1 SGHTS and CDR2 YDEGEE come from the germline V gene. The CDR3 is CASPRTSGFQQLF. The CDR3 DNA is TGTGCTAGTCCAAGGACTAGCGGGTTCCAGCAACTCTTC.

The chain recombines TRBV7-2 with TRBJ2-3; the D gene is possibly TRBD1 (7 bases). Germline CDR1 SGHTA, CDR2 FQGNSA. This CDR3 comprises 16 residues. Trimming cost V 4 bases and J 11 bases, with 25 bases left between them. CDR3 sequence (DNA): TGTGCCAGCAGCTCGAGTCTGACAGGGCTGGTGGGGGGGCAGTATTTT. Protein: CASSSSLTGLVGGQYF.

The chain uses TRBV5-8 and TRBJ2-3; D ambiguous. V lost 3 bases, J lost 2 bases, and 19 bases lay in between. Germline assignment: CDR1 SGHTS and CDR2 YDEGEE. CDR3 length: 17 residues. In nucleotides, the CDR3 is TGTGCCAGCAGCTCCTACAAGACTCGAGGAGCCACAGATACGCAGTATTTT. This encodes CASSSYKTRGATDTQYF. Full variable domain (rest looked up from reference TRBV5-8 and TRBJ2-3): EAGVTQSPTHLIKTRGQQATLRCSPISGHTSVYWYQQALGLGLQFLLWYDEGEERNRGNFPPRFSGRQFPNYSSELNVNALELEDSALYLCASSSYKTRGATDTQYFGPGTRLTVL.

The V call is TRBV30, the J call TRBJ1-4; no firm D call. Germline loops: CDR1 GTSNPN, CDR2 SVGIG (reference sequence). The CDR3 loop spans 15 amino acids. The V end was cut by 0 bases, the J end by 0 bases, with 8 bases between. The CDR3 DNA follows: TGTGCCTGGAGTGTACTCCGCGCAACTAATGAAAAACTGTTTTTT. Protein product: CAWSVLRATNEKLFF. Using reference TRBV30 and TRBJ1-4 for the parts outside the CDR3, the full variable domain is SQTIHQWPATLVQPVGSPLSLECTVEGTSNPNLYWYRQAAGRGLQLLFYSVGIGQISSEVPQNLSASRPQDRQFILSSKKLLLSDSGFYLCAWSVLRATNEKLFFGSGTQLSVL.

The chain is built from TRBV18 and TRBJ1-1; D uncertain. With 2 bases removed from V and 4 bases from J, the gap between germline ends came to 14 bases. CDR1 is KGHSH and CDR2 is LQKENI in the germline V gene. This CDR3 spans 15 amino acids. CDR3: CASSPSQGWSTEAFF. CDR3 sequence (DNA): TGTGCCAGCTCACCATCACAAGGATGGAGCACTGAAGCTTTCTTT.

This clone came up a few times. The V gene is TRBV5-4, the J gene TRBJ1-3, with a possible D match to TRBD1 (5 bases). Germline lookup yields CDR1 SGHNT and CDR2 YYREEE (reference sequence). Trimming took off 3 bases at V and 0 bases at J, with 10 bases between the two ends. The CDR3 totals 15 residues. The CDR3, as DNA: TGTGCCAGCAGCTCCCAGGGTGGCTCTGGAAACACCATATATTTT. Amino acids: CASSSQGGSGNTIYF.

This chain joins TRBV6-5 and TRBJ2-7; 12 bases are a match to TRBD1. The trim removed 7 bases at V and 7 bases at J, leaving 8 bases unmatched. CDR3 length: 14 residues. Per the germline V gene, CDR1 is MNHEY and CDR2 is SVGAGI. This chain's CDR3 is CASTWDRGRQEQYF. CDR3 coding DNA: TGTGCCAGCACCTGGGACAGGGGGCGTCAAGAGCAGTACTTC.

V usage is TRBV20-1 and J usage is TRBJ2-5; the D gene is possibly TRBD2 (5 bases). V dropped 6 bases and J dropped 5 bases, with 10 bases sitting between them. The germline CDR1 and CDR2 sequences are DFQATT and SNEGSKA (reference sequence). There are 11 residues in the CDR3. In DNA form, the CDR3 reads TGCAGTGCGGAGGATGGGGAGACCCAGTACTTC. This gives the protein CSAEDGETQYF.

This clone showed up just once. The V gene is TRBV28, the J gene TRBJ2-1; possibly TRBD1 for D (6 bases). The CDR3 is made up of 16 amino acids. CDR1 is MDHEN and CDR2 is SYDVKM in the germline V gene. V was trimmed by 6 bases and J by 5 bases, leaving 20 bases between them. The CDR3 region is CASSSPGGAGDNEQFF. CDR3 in DNA: TGTGCCAGCAGCTCCCCCGGTGGTGCAGGGGACAATGAGCAGTTCTTC. The complete variable domain, with remaining parts taken from reference TRBV28 and TRBJ2-1, reads DVKVTQSSRYLVKRTGEKVFLECVQDMDHENMFWYRQDPGLGLRLIYFSYDVKMKEKGDIPEGYSVSREKKERFSLILESASTNQTSMYLCASSSPGGAGDNEQFFGPGTRLTVL.

The chain has TRBV5-1 and TRBJ2-1, with 10 bases matching TRBD2. Germline CDR1 reads SGHRS; CDR2 reads YFSETQ. V was clipped by 0 bases and J by 7 bases; unmatched bases: 13. The CDR3 covers 18 residues. The chain's CDR3 is CASSLGASGSGRSNEQFF. In DNA form, the CDR3 reads TGCGCCAGCAGCTTGGGGGCTAGCGGGAGTGGCAGGTCTAATGAGCAGTTCTTC.

The J gene is TRBJ1-2, the V gene TRBV18, with D uncertain. V was pared by 3 bases and J by 2 bases, with 10 bases between. The CDR3 loop spans 14 amino acids. CDR1 KGHSH and CDR2 LQKENI come from the germline V gene. CDR3 coding DNA: TGTGCCAGCTCACCGGACGGACTGAACTATGGCTACACCTTC. Its translation is CASSPDGLNYGYTF.

In this sample, this clone turned up a few times. This sequence joins TRBV10-3 and TRBJ1-1; D may be TRBD1 (5 bases). The V end lost 3 bases, the J end lost 2 bases, and 19 bases lay between the germline ends. In germline, CDR1 is ENHRY, CDR2 SYGVKD. The CDR3 sequence is 17 residues long. In nucleotides, the CDR3 is TGTGCCATCAGTGAACCCGAGAAAGGGGAGGGAAACACTGAAGCTTTCTTT. Translated, it gives CAISEPEKGEGNTEAFF.